The 8 T cell receptor beta chains below come from one sample, sequenced in a study of blood T cell repertoires in COVID-19. Some clones are missing from TCRdb's copy, which holds only in-frame ones; the method was immunoSEQ multiplex PCR. The sample has under 150,000 clones; approximately 88% are singletons. Material for sequencing was peripheral blood. Source of these receptors: a woman between 40 and 50 years old with acute or convalescent COVID-19.

The chain joins TRBV7-2 to TRBJ2-1; 9 nucleotides align to TRBD2. Germline V lookup: CDR1 SGHTA, CDR2 FQGNSA. The V gene end was trimmed by 3 bases and the J gene end by 9 bases; junction bases not matched to a gene: 6. This CDR3 has 14 amino acids. CDR3 DNA sequence: TGTGCCAGCAGCTTGGGAGGCGGGAGGGTTGAGCAGTTCTTC. It yields the protein CASSLGGGRVEQFF.

The chain employs TRBV6-6 and TRBJ2-2, with D perhaps matching TRBD1 (6 bases). The germline V and J ends were trimmed by 6 bases and 7 bases, with 15 bases remaining between them. The CDR3 extends over 14 amino acids. The germline gives CDR1 MNHNY, CDR2 SVGAGI (reference sequence). The CDR3 loop is CASRIGQMGGELFF. The CDR3, as DNA: TGTGCCAGCAGGATAGGACAGATGGGCGGGGAGCTGTTTTTT.

This clone was seen only a few times. The rearrangement joins TRBV7-9 to TRBJ1-1, with 8 bases aligning to TRBD1. This CDR3 is built from 13 residues. Germline V gene sequence: CDR1 SEHNR, CDR2 FQNEAQ (reference sequence). With V trimmed by 5 bases and J by 8 bases, 7 bases remained unmatched. This CDR3 reads CASSIDRGGEAFF. CDR3 nucleotide sequence: TGTGCCAGCAGCATAGACAGGGGAGGCGAAGCTTTCTTT.

The chain recombines TRBV18 with TRBJ1-2; D is unclear. Germline-derived CDR1 and CDR2 are KGHSH and LQKENI. CDR3 length equals 15 residues. The V end lost 4 bases, the J end lost 3 bases, and 15 bases lay between the germline ends. DNA for the CDR3: TGTGCCAGCTCACTAACGACGCGGTCGGACTATGGCTACACCTTC. Translation gives CASSLTTRSDYGYTF.

The gene calls are TRBV27 and TRBJ1-5; D is ambiguous. V lost 3 bases, J lost 4 bases, and 7 bases lay in between. This CDR3 has 13 residues. Germline CDR1 MNHEY, CDR2 SMNVEV (reference sequence). CDR3 sequence (DNA): TGTGCCAGCAGTTTCTTTGTAAATCAGCCCCAGCATTTT. It translates to CASSFFVNQPQHF.

The J gene is TRBJ2-1, the V gene TRBV12-3 or TRBV12-4, with no clear D. The CDR3 extends over 11 amino acids. V was clipped by 3 bases and J by 10 bases, with 7 bases between them. The CDR3: CASSFLSEQFF. The DNA for the CDR3 is TGTGCCAGCAGTTTTTTATCGGAGCAGTTCTTC.

The V gene is TRBV3-1 (or the pseudogene TRBV3-2), the J gene TRBJ2-1, with D perhaps matching TRBD2 (5 bases). This CDR3 contains 15 residues. V was trimmed by 6 bases and J by 7 bases, leaving 19 bases between them. Germline values: CDR1 LGHDT, CDR2 YNNKEL (reference sequence). The CDR3 spells CASSPNSAGRNEQFF. CDR3 nucleotides: TGTGCCAGCAGTCCCAATAGCGCGGGCAGGAATGAGCAGTTCTTC.

As concerns this clone: This specimen includes other DNA sequences encoding the same CDR3. The rearrangement links TRBV5-4 to TRBJ1-1, with D unresolved. V was cut by 0 bases and J by 1 base, with 4 bases left in between. In germline, CDR1 is SGHNT, CDR2 YYREEE (reference sequence). CDR3 length: 13 amino acids. CDR3 loop: CASSLGGNTEAFF. The CDR3 bases are TGTGCCAGCAGCTTGGGCGGGAACACTGAAGCTTTCTTT.